The 8 T cell receptor beta chains below all came from one sample that was sequenced in a study of cytomegalovirus exposure and HLA in healthy donors. Use of 60 Vbeta and 13 Jbeta primers characterized the PCR. Sequencing was performed with immunoSEQ multiplex PCR; in TCRdb, only in-frame clones are kept and a portion is missing. In the table there are more than 100,000 clones, 70% to 85% of which are singletons. What was sequenced was PBMCs. Source of these receptors: a human donor in good health.

The gene calls are TRBV13 and TRBJ2-1; 10 bases agree with TRBD2. V was clipped by 0 bases and J by 10 bases; unmatched bases: 3. CDR1 and CDR2 (germline): PRHDT, FYEKMQ (reference sequence). The CDR3 is made up of 14 amino acids. CDR3 sequence reads: CASSLGGSGREQFF. CDR3 coding DNA: TGTGCCAGCAGCTTAGGCGGTAGCGGGAGGGAGCAGTTCTTC.

The V call is TRBV7-2, the J call TRBJ2-1, with TRBD2 identical over 7 bases. V was pared by 4 bases and J by 6 bases, with 9 bases of the junction left unmatched. This CDR3 is 15 amino acids long. Germline CDR1 and CDR2: SGHTA and FQGNSA. Written as DNA, the CDR3 is TGTGCCAGCAGCTCCGGGACTACCCAAAGCAATGAGCAGTTCTTC. Translation gives CASSSGTTQSNEQFF.

The chain links TRBV6-1 to TRBJ2-5; 11 bases are shared with TRBD2. The J call may be incorrect, as the DNA end agrees better with TRBJ2-7. This CDR3 contains 14 residues. Looked up from germline, CDR1 is MNHNS and CDR2 is SASEGT. This chain's CDR3 is CASRLAGGSYEQYF. The CDR3 nucleotides read TGTGCCAGCAGGCTAGCGGGAGGATCCTACGAGCAGTACTTC.

V gene TRBV27 combines with J gene TRBJ2-3; 9 bases match TRBD2. In germline, CDR1 is MNHEY, CDR2 SMNVEV (reference sequence). The length of the CDR3 is 16 residues. With 4 bases clipped from V and 4 bases from J, the junction kept 9 bases outside the gene matches. This chain's CDR3 is CASSSRVAGVPDTQYF. CDR3 DNA sequence: TGTGCCAGCAGTTCCCGGGTAGCGGGAGTGCCAGATACGCAGTATTTT.

The J gene is TRBJ2-7, the V gene TRBV5-8; TRBD1 might be the D (5 bases). Germline values: CDR1 SGHTS, CDR2 YDEGEE. The V end was cut by 6 bases, the J end by 1 base, with 17 bases between. The CDR3 loop spans 15 amino acids. The CDR3: CASTRGTGVSYEQYF. CDR3 DNA: TGTGCCAGCACCCGAGGAACAGGAGTTTCCTACGAGCAGTACTTC. Full variable domain (remainder filled in from reference TRBV5-8 and TRBJ2-7): EAGVTQSPTHLIKTRGQQATLRCSPISGHTSVYWYQQALGLGLQFLLWYDEGEERNRGNFPPRFSGRQFPNYSSELNVNALELEDSALYLCASTRGTGVSYEQYFGPGTRLTVT.

The genes are TRBV18 and TRBJ2-4, with 9 bases matching TRBD1. Germline-derived CDR1 and CDR2 are KGHSH and LQKENI. The length of the CDR3 is 17 residues. V was clipped by 2 bases and J by 2 bases; unmatched bases: 7. The CDR3 bases are TGTGCCAGCTCACCAGCCCCGGGACAGGGTTCCAAAAACATTCAGTACTTC. Translation: CASSPAPGQGSKNIQYF.

This clone was seen more than once but under ten times. CDR3 residues: CASSSPTGYTGELFF. CDR3 DNA sequence: TGTGCCAGCAGTTCCCCGACAGGGTACACCGGGGAGCTGTTTTTT. The chain joins TRBV28 to TRBJ2-2; 7 bases align to TRBD1. The CDR3 runs 15 residues. Trimming at V came to 4 bases and at J to 3 bases, leaving 5 bases not matched to a gene. Germline V gene data show CDR1 as MDHEN and CDR2 as SYDVKM.

This rearrangement joins TRBV5-1 to TRBJ2-1; D is unclear. V lost 4 bases to trimming and J lost 3 bases, with 17 bases between them. CDR1 SGHRS and CDR2 YFSETQ come from the germline V gene. CDR3 length: 16 amino acids. The CDR3 reads CASSPSRARFYNEQFF. Here the CDR3 DNA reads TGCGCCAGCAGCCCTTCCAGAGCGAGATTCTACAATGAGCAGTTCTTC.